This T cell receptor beta chain was retrieved from a study of blood T cell repertoires in COVID-19. Per germline, CDR1 SGHTA and CDR2 FQGNSA. The J segment lost 5 bases and the V segment lost 1 base, leaving 11 bases of the junction unmatched. This CDR3 contains 17 residues. Sequenced by immunoSEQ multiplex PCR; TCRdb stores in-frame clones only, minus some. The sample shows some 200,000 clones, roughly 80% of them seen only once. This clonotype originated in a woman aged 40 to 55 with COVID-19, enrolled during active disease. The material sequenced was peripheral blood. V is TRBV7-2 and J is TRBJ2-7; the match to TRBD2 covers 10 bases. CDR3 nucleotides: TGTGCCAGCAGCTTAGTAGTATCGCGAACTAGCGGGAACGAGCAGTACTTC. Protein sequence: CASSLVVSRTSGNEQYF.